These 19 T cell receptor beta chains came from one sample sequenced in a study of Graves' ophthalmopathy and Graves' hyperthyroidism. The TCR beta CDR3 regions underwent amplification from RNA transcripts. HTBI-primed RT-PCR formed the first round, and a multiplex PCR formed the second. In TCRdb, the multiplex PCR reads were re-called with MiXCR into one record per CDR3 protein. This sample has 650,000 to 900,000 distinct CDR3 sequences, with 40% found just once. Sequencing used peripheral blood. The receptors shown here come from an adult man with Graves' ophthalmopathy.

This clonotype was detected many times. The chain links TRBV7-9 to TRBJ1-5, with D unclear. This CDR3 is 14 amino acids long. Germline V gives CDR1 SEHNR, CDR2 FQNEAQ (reference sequence). Trimming shortened V by 1 base and J by 7 bases, and 11 bases separated the two germline ends. The CDR3 nucleotides read TGTGCCAGCAGCTTAGGACCAGGTCCGCAGCCCCAGCATTTT. This translates into CASSLGPGPQPQHF.

The rearrangement links TRBV29-1 to TRBJ1-2; D perhaps matches TRBD1 (5 bases). The CDR3 contains 13 residues. CDR1 SQVTM and CDR2 ANQGSEA come from the germline V gene. V was clipped by 3 bases and J by 4 bases, with 12 bases between them. The CDR3 reads CSVEGQYSYGYTF. The CDR3 DNA sequence: TGCAGCGTTGAGGGGCAGTACAGCTATGGCTACACCTTC.

As to this clonotype: Given a much more abundant clone one base away, this may be a read error. The gene calls are TRBV15 and TRBJ2-7; 7 bases line up with TRBD1. This CDR3 contains 16 residues. CDR1 is LNHNV, CDR2 YYDKDF, per germline (reference sequence). In nucleotides, the CDR3 is TGTGCCACCAGCAGAGATGTGGGACAGCGCTCCGACGAGCAGTACTTC. This sequence encodes CATSRDVGQRSDEQYF.

The chain couples TRBV5-5 to TRBJ1-5; D may be TRBD1 (5 bases). CDR1 and CDR2 (germline): SGHKS, YYEKEE (reference sequence). V was trimmed by 4 bases and J by 7 bases, leaving 18 bases between them. CDR3 length: 15 amino acids. CDR3 sequence reads: CASSQDPGFLQPQHF. DNA of the CDR3: TGTGCCAGCAGCCAAGATCCAGGGTTTCTGCAGCCCCAGCATTTT.

Comment on this clonotype: Being one base from a much bigger clone, this may be a read error. The chain uses TRBV2 and TRBJ2-2; TRBD2 matches at 7 bases. The CDR3 has 16 amino acids. Germline V gives CDR1 SNHLY, CDR2 FYNNEI. CDR3 nucleotide sequence: TGTGCCAGCTGTGAACTGCGGCGGGGGTACACCGGGGAGCTGTTTTTT. Its translation: CASCELRRGYTGELFF. Drawing the rest from reference TRBV2 and TRBJ2-2, the complete variable domain is EPEVTQTPSHQVTQMGQEVILRCVPISNHLYFYWYRQILGQKVEFLVSFYNNEISEKSEIFDDQFSVERPDGSNFTLKIRSTKLEDSAMYFCASCELRRGYTGELFFGEGSRLTVL.

This sequence joins TRBV20-1 and TRBJ2-7; the D gene is possibly TRBD2 (5 bases). The CDR3 consists of 13 residues. Germline V gene sequence: CDR1 DFQATT, CDR2 SNEGSKA (reference sequence). The ends were cut back, 3 bases at V and 1 base at J, with 10 bases in the middle. Here the CDR3 DNA reads TGCAGTGCTAGCCCCTCGGGGTCCTACGAGCAGTACTTC. Translating it yields CSASPSGSYEQYF.

CDR3 coding DNA: TGTGCCAGCAGTCGAAGGGGGGGGTACACCGGGGAGCTGTTTTTT. It specifies CASSRRGGYTGELFF. The gene calls are TRBV25-1 and TRBJ2-2, with D perhaps matching TRBD2 (7 bases). CDR1 MGHDK and CDR2 SYGVNS come from the germline V gene. The CDR3 covers 15 residues. V was clipped by 5 bases and J by 3 bases, with 13 bases between them.

This clonotype was seen many times. This chain uses TRBV29-1 with TRBJ1-4; no clear D. The CDR3 loop spans 14 amino acids. CDR1 and CDR2 (germline): SQVTM, ANQGSEA. The ends were cut back, 7 bases at V and 0 bases at J, with 12 bases in the middle. The DNA for the CDR3 is TGCAGCGCCTGTTATGAGGCAACTAATGAAAAACTGTTTTTT. Its protein is CSACYEATNEKLFF.

V usage is TRBV6-5 and J usage is TRBJ2-7; D uncertain. Germline CDR1 MNHEY, CDR2 SVGAGI. The CDR3 totals 14 residues. V was cut by 7 bases and J by 9 bases, with 22 bases left in between. CDR3 sequence (DNA): TGTGCCAGCACCCTGAACGCGGCGGTGATTGGGCAGTACTTC. Its protein product is CASTLNAAVIGQYF.

This clonotype was seen at least ten times. V and J are TRBV20-1 and TRBJ2-7; D ambiguous. The length of the CDR3 is 11 residues. The germline V and J ends were trimmed by 3 bases and 2 bases, with 5 bases remaining between them. The germline gives CDR1 DFQATT, CDR2 SNEGSKA (reference sequence). In nucleotides, the CDR3 is TGCAGTGCTAGCTACACCTACGAGCAGTACTTC. It yields the protein CSASYTYEQYF.

CDR3 in DNA: TGTGCCAGTTTACTGCAGGGAGGCCAGCCCCAGCATTTT. This translates into CASLLQGGQPQHF. V gene TRBV6-1 combines with J gene TRBJ1-5, with a weak D call TRBD1 (5 bases). The CDR3 spans 13 residues. V was cut by 9 bases and J by 7 bases, with 16 bases left in between. CDR1 and CDR2 from the germline V gene are MNHNS and SASEGT.

A note on this clonotype: A much larger clone differs by one base, so this may be a read error. The chain couples TRBV7-2 to TRBJ2-7; D remains ambiguous. The CDR3 has 14 residues. Trimming stripped 5 bases from V and 2 bases from J, with 13 bases between. Germline CDR1 and CDR2: SGHTA and FQGNSA. The CDR3 region has the DNA TGTGCCAGCAGCCCGCCGACACGGACCTACGAGCAGTACTTC. It encodes CASSPPTRTYEQYF.

The chain links TRBV11-1 to TRBJ1-6; a weak D match, TRBD1 (6 bases). The V gene lost 4 bases and the J gene lost 4 bases, with 8 bases spanning the gap. CDR3 length: 14 residues. Germline V gene data show CDR1 as SGHAT and CDR2 as FQDESV (reference sequence). CDR3 region: CASSSQGYNSPLHF. The CDR3 DNA sequence: TGTGCCAGCAGCTCCCAGGGGTATAATTCACCCCTCCACTTT.

The sample holds a few counts of this clonotype. This rearrangement joins TRBV9 to TRBJ1-4; D not resolved. The germline gives CDR1 SGDLS, CDR2 YYNGEE. CDR3 length equals 17 residues. The V and J ends lost 3 bases and 0 bases respectively, with 15 bases between them. CDR3 residues: CASSAGRESATNEKLFF. CDR3 DNA sequence: TGTGCCAGCAGCGCTGGACGGGAGAGTGCAACTAATGAAAAACTGTTTTTT.

This clonotype appeared a few times. The chain is built from TRBV15 and TRBJ1-2, with TRBD1 matching 8 bases. Germline V gene sequence: CDR1 LNHNV, CDR2 YYDKDF (reference sequence). The trim removed 10 bases at V and 0 bases at J, leaving 13 bases unmatched. The CDR3 spans 16 residues. CDR3 sequence reads: CASSLDRETANYGYTF. The CDR3, as DNA: TGTGCCAGCAGTTTGGACAGGGAGACGGCTAACTATGGCTACACCTTC.

V and J are TRBV28 and TRBJ1-5; D ambiguous. V was cut by 6 bases and J by 2 bases, with 14 bases left in between. Germline loops: CDR1 MDHEN, CDR2 SYDVKM. This CDR3 is 15 amino acids long. The CDR3 loop is CASRPLGGGNQPQHF. CDR3 sequence (DNA): TGTGCCAGCAGACCATTAGGTGGTGGCAATCAGCCCCAGCATTTT.

The J gene is TRBJ1-2, the V gene TRBV2, with TRBD1 matching over 9 bases. V shed 6 bases, J shed 2 bases, and the junction held 7 bases outside the gene matches. The CDR3 has 15 amino acids. The germline V gene has CDR1 SNHLY and CDR2 FYNNEI. The CDR3 region has the DNA TGTGCCAGCAGCAGAAACAGGGGGCTCAACTATGGCTACACCTTC. Protein: CASSRNRGLNYGYTF.

Many counts were recorded for this clonotype. The chain recombines TRBV29-1 with TRBJ2-5; 8 nucleotides align to TRBD1. The CDR3 extends over 17 amino acids. With 1 base clipped from V and 5 bases from J, the junction kept 15 bases outside the gene matches. Germline CDR1 SQVTM, CDR2 ANQGSEA. The CDR3 is CSVEVGERGQVEETQYF. Here the CDR3 DNA reads TGCAGCGTTGAAGTAGGGGAACGGGGACAGGTAGAGGAGACCCAGTACTTC.

The chain uses TRBV11-2 and TRBJ1-2; TRBD1 matches 8 bases. The junction had 6 bases not matched to a gene; V was cut back by 5 bases and J by 1 base. The CDR3 is 15 residues long. The germline CDR1 and CDR2 sequences are SGHAT and FQNNGV. CDR3 amino acids: CASSPQGAFNYGYTF. The DNA of the CDR3 is TGTGCCAGCAGCCCCCAGGGGGCCTTTAACTATGGCTACACCTTC.